These 18 T cell receptor beta chains came from one sample sequenced in a study of blood T cells in healthy people across ages. A second PCR of 7 to 11 cycles used a sample-barcoded 5' primer and a J-beta primer mix. TCRdb re-derived calls from the 5' RACE reads in MiXCR, one entry per CDR3 protein. The table shows 1.5 million to 2 million distinct CDR3 sequences, with about 28% occurring only once. The source material was blood. The source of these receptors is a woman aged 25 to 39 in good health.

The rearrangement joins TRBV5-1 to TRBJ2-3; 11 bases fit TRBD2. Per the germline V gene, CDR1 is SGHRS and CDR2 is YFSETQ. This CDR3 is built from 15 residues. V lost 7 bases and J lost 3; bases outside the gene matches: 7. CDR3 loop: CASRVLAGETDTQYF. The CDR3 DNA reads as TGCGCCAGCCGGGTACTAGCGGGAGAGACAGATACGCAGTATTTT.

This clonotype has only a few counts. The V gene is TRBV12-3 or TRBV12-4, the J gene TRBJ2-1, with a tentative D call TRBD1 (6 bases). The CDR3 loop spans 15 amino acids. V lost 5 bases, J lost 8 bases, and 19 bases lay in between. The CDR3 sequence is CASSLRGVGADEQFF. In DNA form, the CDR3 reads TGTGCCAGCAGTCTGCGAGGCGTGGGGGCGGATGAGCAGTTCTTC.

V gene TRBV7-9 combines with J gene TRBJ2-1; a possible D gene is TRBD2 (5 bases). With 6 bases removed from V and 8 bases from J, the gap between germline ends came to 11 bases. CDR1 SEHNR and CDR2 FQNEAQ come from the germline V gene (reference sequence). The CDR3 covers 12 residues. The CDR3 sequence is CASSPGIDEQFF. The CDR3 nucleotides are TGTGCCAGCAGTCCGGGGATTGATGAGCAGTTCTTC.

In its sample, this clonotype was seen a few times. The chain employs TRBV29-1 and TRBJ2-7, with 7 bases identical to TRBD2. V trimming: 3 bases; J trimming: 5 bases; junction bases outside the gene matches: 7. The CDR3 consists of 13 residues. Germline V gene sequence: CDR1 SQVTM, CDR2 ANQGSEA. DNA for the CDR3: TGCAGCGTTGAGGGGGGGAACCCAAACGAGCAGTACTTC. Translated, it gives CSVEGGNPNEQYF.

The rearrangement links TRBV6-1 to TRBJ1-1; D is perhaps TRBD1 (5 bases). The CDR3 contains 14 residues. Between the trimmed V and J ends, which lost 6 bases and 8 bases, there was a span of 19 bases. CDR1 and CDR2 (germline): MNHNS, SASEGT. CDR3 in DNA: TGTGCCAGCAGGGACACTGCTGGCGGCGCAGAAGCTTTCTTT. This sequence encodes CASRDTAGGAEAFF.

This clonotype was found a few times. The rearrangement uses TRBV24-1 and TRBJ2-3; no reliable D call. Germline CDR1 and CDR2: KGHDR and SFDVKD. Trimming shortened V by 0 bases and J by 5 bases, and 11 bases separated the two germline ends. CDR3 length: 15 amino acids. CDR3 DNA sequence: TGTGCCACCAGTGATTTGCGTAACGGAGAAGATACGCAGTATTTT. The encoded protein is CATSDLRNGEDTQYF.

The rearrangement uses TRBV5-1 and TRBJ1-3; 7 bases line up with TRBD1. The CDR3 totals 15 residues. Germline V gene sequence: CDR1 SGHRS, CDR2 YFSETQ. V trimming: 2 bases; J trimming: 2 bases; junction bases outside the gene matches: 4. CDR3 in amino acids: CASSLTGEPGNTIYF. The CDR3 nucleotides are TGCGCCAGCAGCTTAACAGGGGAACCTGGAAACACCATATATTTT.

The chain combines TRBV4-1 with TRBJ2-5; the match to TRBD2 covers 12 bases. This CDR3 comprises 18 residues. Germline-derived CDR1 and CDR2 are MGHRA and YSYEKL. V shed 1 base, J shed 5 bases, and the junction held 11 bases outside the gene matches. For the CDR3, the DNA is TGCGCCAGCAGCCAAGTAACTAGCGGGGGGCCCCTTGGGGAGACCCAGTACTTC. This codes for CASSQVTSGGPLGETQYF.

The CDR3 here is CASSSLTTSTDTQYF. CDR3 bases: TGTGCCAGCAGTTCCCTAACTACTAGCACAGATACGCAGTATTTT. This chain links TRBV12-3 or TRBV12-4 with TRBJ2-3; the D is unclear. The length of the CDR3 is 15 residues. Trimming removed 4 bases from V and 0 bases from J, with 11 bases in between.

The chain joins TRBV5-1 to TRBJ1-3, with D possibly matching TRBD1 (5 bases). Germline CDR1 and CDR2: SGHRS and YFSETQ. The CDR3 runs to 16 residues. Trimming stripped 1 base from V and 0 bases from J, with 11 bases between. The CDR3 spells CASSLSPGTSGNTIYF. As DNA, the CDR3 is TGCGCCAGCAGCTTGTCCCCAGGGACCTCTGGAAACACCATATATTTT.

This clonotype was detected only a few times. The rearrangement links TRBV5-1 to TRBJ2-1; 8 nucleotides line up with TRBD2. V lost 4 bases, J lost 8 bases, and 11 bases stayed unmatched. The CDR3 covers 15 residues. Germline V gene data show CDR1 as SGHRS and CDR2 as YFSETQ. Written as DNA, the CDR3 is TGCGCCAGCAGCGGAAGCGGGAGCTACAGGGATGAGCAGTTCTTC. It specifies CASSGSGSYRDEQFF.

This clonotype occurred many times. This chain links TRBV20-1 with TRBJ2-7; D may be TRBD1 or TRBD2 (5 bases each). CDR1 is DFQATT and CDR2 is SNEGSKA in the germline V gene (reference sequence). V was clipped by 6 bases and J by 2 bases, with 23 bases between them. This CDR3 spans 16 amino acids. CDR3 sequence: CSASRPGRSSPYEQYF. CDR3 coding DNA: TGCAGTGCGAGCCGTCCGGGACGGTCATCTCCCTACGAGCAGTACTTC.

In this sample, this clonotype turned up many times. The J gene is TRBJ2-7, the V gene TRBV6-2 or TRBV6-3; no firm D call. Looked up from germline, CDR1 is MNHEY and CDR2 is SVGEGT. This CDR3 contains 13 residues. The V and J ends lost 7 bases and 1 base respectively, with 11 bases between them. The CDR3 region is CASKASRSYEQYF. The CDR3 coding sequence is TGTGCCAGCAAGGCTTCGAGATCCTACGAGCAGTACTTC.

This clonotype showed up many times. The chain joins TRBV18 to TRBJ1-6; D remains unclear. V gave up 3 bases and J gave up 11 bases, with 11 bases separating them. The CDR3 is 13 amino acids. The V gene's germline CDR1 is KGHSH and CDR2 LQKENI. CDR3 DNA sequence: TGTGCCAGCTCACCGGACGCGAGGCCACCCCTCCACTTT. It encodes CASSPDARPPLHF.

This chain joins TRBV24-1 and TRBJ2-2, with D perhaps assigned TRBD1 or TRBD2 (5 bases each). CDR1 KGHDR and CDR2 SFDVKD come from the germline V gene. The CDR3 has 13 amino acids. V was pared by 3 bases and J by 4 bases, with 5 bases between. The CDR3 loop reads CATSDGGTGELFF. CDR3 DNA: TGTGCCACCAGTGATGGGGGCACCGGGGAGCTGTTTTTT.

The rearrangement joins TRBV7-9 to TRBJ2-7; no definite D call. V lost 0 bases to trimming and J lost 2 bases, with 8 bases between them. The CDR3 extends over 14 amino acids. Per the germline V gene, CDR1 is SEHNR and CDR2 is FQNEAQ (reference sequence). In nucleotides, the CDR3 is TGTGCCAGCAGCTTAGCCATACAAACCTACGAGCAGTACTTC. It is translated as CASSLAIQTYEQYF. The complete variable domain, with remaining parts taken from reference TRBV7-9 and TRBJ2-7, reads DTGVSQNPRHKITKRGQNVTFRCDPISEHNRLYWYRQTLGQGPEFLTYFQNEAQLEKSRLLSDRFSAERPKGSFSTLEIQRTEQGDSAMYLCASSLAIQTYEQYFGPGTRLTVT.

Notes on this clonotype: This may stem from a read error, because a much larger clone lies one nucleotide away. This chain joins TRBV10-3 and TRBJ1-2; D is uncertain. This CDR3 region has 13 residues. V lost 2 bases to trimming and J lost 10 bases, with 14 bases between them. Germline V CDR1 and CDR2: ENHRY, SYGVKD. CDR3 DNA sequence: TGTGCCATCAGTGAGGGAATGGAGAATGACTACACCTTC. This translates into CAISEGMENDYTF.

The CDR3 region is CASSLGASGKETQYF. The CDR3 DNA reads as TGTGCCAGCAGCCTAGGGGCTAGCGGGAAAGAGACCCAGTACTTC. The V call is TRBV7-2, the J call TRBJ2-5; TRBD2 matches 9 bases. V dropped 5 bases and J dropped 3; count of bases not matched to a gene: 7. The CDR3 spans 15 residues. Germline loops: CDR1 SGHTA, CDR2 FQGNSA.